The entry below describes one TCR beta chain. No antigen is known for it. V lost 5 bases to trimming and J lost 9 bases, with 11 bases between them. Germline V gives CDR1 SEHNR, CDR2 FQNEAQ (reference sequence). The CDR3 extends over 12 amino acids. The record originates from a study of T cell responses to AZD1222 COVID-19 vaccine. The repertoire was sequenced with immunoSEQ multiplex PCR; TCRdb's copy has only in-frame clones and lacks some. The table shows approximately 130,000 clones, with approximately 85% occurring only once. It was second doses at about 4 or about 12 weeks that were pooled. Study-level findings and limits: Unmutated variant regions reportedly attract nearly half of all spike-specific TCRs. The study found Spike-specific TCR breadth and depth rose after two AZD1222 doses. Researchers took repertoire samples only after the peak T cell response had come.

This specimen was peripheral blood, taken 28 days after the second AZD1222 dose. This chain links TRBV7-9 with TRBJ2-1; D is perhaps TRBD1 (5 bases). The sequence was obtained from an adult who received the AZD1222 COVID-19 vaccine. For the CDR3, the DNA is TGTGCCAGCAGCAGCCCTCAGGGTGAGCAGTTCTTC. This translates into CASSSPQGEQFF.